This T cell receptor beta chain was documented in a study of T cell responses to AZD1222 COVID-19 vaccine. Study observations and caveats: In a largely white British group with more females than males, clonal diversity was possibly underestimated.

Assay: immunoSEQ multiplex PCR; the TCRdb copy retains only in-frame clones and omits some. This sample carries around 120,000 clones, 85% to 90% of them seen once, and the ten largest clones take more than 3%. Notes on this clone: Antigen unknown.

This clonotype originated in an adult in good health. The sequencing here drew on peripheral blood, taken on day 0 of AZD1222 vaccination.

In nucleotides, the CDR3 is TGTGCCAGCAGTGAAGAGGCCCGCAGGGGGGAAGCTTTCTTT. Amino acid sequence: CASSEEARRGEAFF. The rearrangement uses TRBV2 and TRBJ1-1, with 7 bases that match TRBD1. The germline V gene has CDR1 SNHLY and CDR2 FYNNEI. The CDR3 totals 14 residues. Trimming took 1 base from V and 8 from J; bases not matched to a gene: 7.